What follows are 20 T cell receptor beta chains derived from one specimen sequenced in a study of T cell changes during pregnancy in multiple sclerosis. The data were produced by immunoSEQ multiplex PCR, yet TCRdb's version contains in-frame clones alone and is incomplete. This sample has 75,000 to 100,000 clones; over 75% occur once, and the top ten carry roughly 0.77%. The sample in question was peripheral blood, obtained in the second trimester of pregnancy. The receptors stem from a female donor in good health, enrolled as a control in a pregnancy study.

The chain recombines TRBV27 with TRBJ2-1, with a possible D match to TRBD2 (6 bases). Germline assignment: CDR1 MNHEY and CDR2 SMNVEV (reference sequence). The CDR3 covers 13 residues. Deletions cut 3 bases from V and 7 bases from J, with 10 bases between. The CDR3 bases are TGTGCCAGCAGTTTCGGACTAATTAATGAGCAGTTCTTC. This codes for CASSFGLINEQFF.

This chain joins TRBV9 and TRBJ2-6, with a weak D call TRBD2 (5 bases). This CDR3 has 13 amino acids. CDR1 SGDLS and CDR2 YYNGEE come from the germline V gene. CDR3 sequence reads: CATGNSGANVLTF. DNA for the CDR3: TGTGCTACGGGGAACTCTGGGGCCAACGTCCTGACTTTC.

The V gene is TRBV25-1, the J gene TRBJ2-1, with 12 bases identical to TRBD2. The germline gives CDR1 MGHDK, CDR2 SYGVNS. Losses at the gene ends were 1 base for V and 7 bases for J; bases not matched to a gene: 8. The CDR3 contains 17 residues. This CDR3 is CASSEWASGGARNEQFF. DNA for the CDR3: TGTGCCAGCAGTGAATGGGCTAGCGGGGGGGCGCGGAATGAGCAGTTCTTC.

The chain joins TRBV5-4 to TRBJ1-2, with TRBD1 matching 7 bases. Germline lookup yields CDR1 SGHNT and CDR2 YYREEE (reference sequence). The CDR3 is made up of 14 amino acids. With V trimmed by 4 bases and J by 8 bases, 11 bases remained unmatched. The CDR3 DNA follows: TGTGCCAGCAGCATAAGACAGGGTCTGAGAGGCTACACCTTC. This translates into CASSIRQGLRGYTF. The entire variable domain, with the rest obtained from reference TRBV5-4 and TRBJ1-2, is as follows: ETGVTQSPTHLIKTRGQQVTLRCSSQSGHNTVSWYQQALGQGPQFIFQYYREEENGRGNFPPRFSGLQFPNYSSELNVNALELDDSALYLCASSIRQGLRGYTFGSGTRLTVV.

This rearrangement joins TRBV5-4 to TRBJ2-7; 9 nucleotides agree with TRBD2. Germline V gives CDR1 SGHNT, CDR2 YYREEE (reference sequence). The CDR3 is made up of 16 amino acids. V gave up 4 bases and J gave up 0 bases; unmatched junction bases: 8. Written as DNA, the CDR3 is TGTGCCAGCAGCCCGGATCTAGCGGGGAACTCCTACGAGCAGTACTTC. This encodes CASSPDLAGNSYEQYF.

The genes are TRBV7-9 and TRBJ2-7; TRBD1 is a possible D gene (6 bases). The CDR3 consists of 14 residues. The V and J ends lost 1 base and 2 bases respectively, with 9 bases between them. CDR1 SEHNR and CDR2 FQNEAQ come from the germline V gene (reference sequence). This CDR3 reads CASSLDRAPYEQYF. The CDR3 nucleotides are TGTGCCAGCAGCTTAGACAGGGCCCCCTACGAGCAGTACTTC.

The chain has TRBV28 and TRBJ1-3, with D tentatively TRBD1 (5 bases). The CDR3 has 15 residues. With 8 bases removed from V and 0 bases from J, the gap between germline ends came to 14 bases. CDR1 MDHEN and CDR2 SYDVKM come from the germline V gene. CDR3 DNA: TGTGCCAGCGGGACTCTTTGGGACTCTGGAAACACCATATATTTT. Translation gives CASGTLWDSGNTIYF.

V gene TRBV5-4 combines with J gene TRBJ2-6; possible D gene TRBD1, 5 bases. Germline values: CDR1 SGHNT, CDR2 YYREEE (reference sequence). Trimming left V 4 bases short and J 0 bases short, with 8 bases between. CDR3 length: 15 residues. CDR3 residues: CASSPDSSGANVLTF. The CDR3 DNA reads as TGTGCCAGCAGCCCTGACAGCTCTGGGGCCAACGTCCTGACTTTC.

The chain recombines TRBV6-5 with TRBJ2-1; 7 nucleotides agree with TRBD1. This CDR3 has 16 amino acids. Germline V lookup: CDR1 MNHEY, CDR2 SVGAGI. J gave up 4 bases and V 4 bases, and 10 bases lay outside the gene matches. The CDR3: CASSSGTPRGYNEQFF. CDR3 in DNA: TGTGCCAGCAGTTCCGGGACGCCCAGGGGGTACAATGAGCAGTTCTTC.

CDR3 sequence reads: CASSRASYNEQFF. The CDR3 region has the DNA TGTGCCAGCTCGCGGGCCTCCTACAATGAGCAGTTCTTC. The chain recombines TRBV9 with TRBJ2-1, with D tentatively TRBD2 (5 bases). This CDR3 is built from 13 residues. CDR1 SGDLS and CDR2 YYNGEE come from the germline V gene. V dropped 7 bases and J dropped 0 bases, with 8 bases sitting between them.

The chain joins TRBV5-1 to TRBJ2-7; maybe TRBD1 (6 bases). The CDR3 runs to 15 residues. Germline CDR1 is SGHRS and CDR2 is YFSETQ. V was shortened by 4 bases and J by 2 bases, with 16 bases between the two germline ends. In nucleotides, the CDR3 is TGCGCCAGCAGCCCACATCCGGACAGTCCCTACGAGCAGTACTTC. This encodes CASSPHPDSPYEQYF.

The rearrangement links TRBV18 to TRBJ2-2; D remains unclear. Trimming took 1 base from V and 0 from J, leaving 6 bases between them. The CDR3 loop spans 15 amino acids. Looked up from germline, CDR1 is KGHSH and CDR2 is LQKENI. The CDR3 DNA sequence: TGTGCCAGCTCACCACAACGGGCGAACACCGGGGAGCTGTTTTTT. This codes for CASSPQRANTGELFF.

This rearrangement joins TRBV4-3 to TRBJ2-3; 11 bases fit TRBD2. The V gene's germline CDR1 is LGHNA and CDR2 YSLEER. The length of the CDR3 is 17 residues. Trimming took 3 bases from V and 6 from J; bases not matched to a gene: 11. The CDR3 here is CASSQDGTSGTRDTQYF. The CDR3, as DNA: TGCGCCAGCAGCCAGGATGGGACTAGCGGTACGAGGGATACGCAGTATTTT.

The chain links TRBV6-5 to TRBJ1-3, with 9 bases aligning to TRBD1. This CDR3 has 16 residues. Germline CDR1 MNHEY, CDR2 SVGAGI. V was pared by 0 bases and J by 0 bases, with 0 bases of the junction left unmatched. CDR3 residues: CASSYSGQGSGNTIYF. CDR3 nucleotide sequence: TGTGCCAGCAGTTACTCGGGACAGGGCTCTGGAAACACCATATATTTT.

The chain uses TRBV18 and TRBJ1-6; 7 positions agree with TRBD1. The CDR3 totals 14 residues. Germline V gene lookup returns CDR1 KGHSH and CDR2 LQKENI. V shed 6 bases, J shed 6 bases, and the junction held 5 bases outside the gene matches. CDR3 in amino acids: CASSVDRSNSPLHF. CDR3 nucleotide sequence: TGTGCCAGCTCGGTGGACAGGTCTAATTCACCCCTCCACTTT.

J is TRBJ2-2 and V is TRBV6-1; possible D gene TRBD1, 7 bases. V lost 10 bases to trimming and J lost 4 bases, with 16 bases between them. CDR1 and CDR2 (germline): MNHNS, SASEGT. The CDR3 is 14 amino acids. The CDR3 region is CANKNQGGTGELFF. The CDR3 DNA is TGTGCCAACAAAAACCAGGGGGGCACCGGGGAGCTGTTTTTT.

The chain has TRBV11-3 and TRBJ2-1, with 9 bases fitting TRBD2. The germline V gene has CDR1 SGHNT and CDR2 YENEEA. CDR3 length: 15 residues. J lost 6 bases, V lost 3 bases, and 6 bases had no gene match. The CDR3 reads CASSLIAGAPNEQFF. For the CDR3, the DNA is TGTGCCAGCAGCTTGATAGCGGGAGCCCCCAATGAGCAGTTCTTC.

CDR3 nucleotide sequence: TGTGCCAGCAGTGAAGCTACGCAGGCGTGGGAGACCCAGTACTTC. Translated, it gives CASSEATQAWETQYF. The J gene is TRBJ2-5, the V gene TRBV6-1; no definite D call. Per the germline V gene, CDR1 is MNHNS and CDR2 is SASEGT. With 0 bases removed from V and 5 bases from J, the gap between germline ends came to 13 bases. The CDR3 spans 15 residues.

V and J are TRBV2 and TRBJ1-1; weak D call: TRBD1 (5 bases). The germline CDR1 and CDR2 sequences are SNHLY and FYNNEI. The V end lost 4 bases, the J end lost 4 bases, and 10 bases lay between the germline ends. There are 13 residues in the CDR3. The CDR3 DNA follows: TGTGCCAGCAGTGGTCAGGGTTCCACTGAAGCTTTCTTT. Its translation: CASSGQGSTEAFF. The whole variable domain, filled in from reference TRBV2 and TRBJ1-1, reads EPEVTQTPSHQVTQMGQEVILRCVPISNHLYFYWYRQILGQKVEFLVSFYNNEISEKSEIFDDQFSVERPDGSNFTLKIRSTKLEDSAMYFCASSGQGSTEAFFGQGTRLTVV.

This chain links TRBV5-6 with TRBJ1-2; a possible D gene is TRBD1 (5 bases). This CDR3 has 16 amino acids. Trimming cost V 3 bases and J 3 bases, with 18 bases left between them. CDR1 SGHDT and CDR2 YYEEEE come from the germline V gene. Here the CDR3 reads CASSSYPGLHYYGYTF. CDR3 DNA: TGTGCCAGCAGCTCCTATCCGGGACTCCACTACTATGGCTACACCTTC.